This TCR beta chain stems from a study of blood T cell repertoires in COVID-19. Study-level information: Donors in the United States, Italy and Spain gave samples during acute or convalescent COVID-19. The cDNA or gDNA used as material had been derived from T cells, B-cell-depleted T cells, or PBMCs.

Authors' methods: How many nucleated cells were present was estimated from reference gene primer amplification. Generated by immunoSEQ multiplex PCR, the TCRdb table keeps only in-frame clones and is missing some. That table supplies the V and J calls and clone size; D and trimming were determined from the DNA. Of 200,000 or so clones listed, about nine tenths are singletons. V lost 2 bases to trimming and J lost 5 bases; unmatched junction nucleotides: 22. This CDR3 contains 22 residues. The germline V gene encodes CDR1 MNHNS and CDR2 SASEGT. The source of this sequence is a man in his sixties or seventies with active or convalescent COVID-19. The material sequenced was peripheral blood. V and J are TRBV6-1 and TRBJ2-1; 12 nucleotides align to TRBD2. The CDR3 reads CASSERESSSGRVMAVDNEQFF. DNA of the CDR3: TGTGCCAGCAGTGAACGGGAATCGTCTAGCGGGAGGGTTATGGCGGTAGACAATGAGCAGTTCTTC.